This T cell receptor beta chain originates from a study of shared clonotypes between healthy human individuals. A deep-level run was used for the assay. This table comes from immunoSEQ multiplex PCR, and its TCRdb copy is limited to in-frame clones, with some not included. The sample gives around 1.9 million clones, just over 90% of which show up once; over 1.5% is in the top ten. Remarks on this clone: Its specificity is not known.

This CDR3 is 16 amino acids long. Looked up from germline, CDR1 is LGHNA and CDR2 is YSLEER. With 1 base clipped from V and 5 bases from J, the junction kept 6 bases outside the gene matches. The study, taken as a whole, reports: Across a handful of donors, naive CD4 shared 5% to 6%, naive CD8 more than 3%, memory CD4 roughly 2.3%, memory CD8 0.4%. Rarefaction exposed incomplete sorted-subset sequencing despite large depth. Estimated clonotype richness was generally higher in naive than memory subsets.

The naive CD8 subset, CD45RO-negative cells positively selected for CCR7, excluded terminally differentiated effector memory CD45RA+ cells. Sequencing input: naive CD8+ T cells from PBMCs. The TCR was taken from a man between 18 and 35 years old in good health. Some clones in this sample may be carry-over from other donors' samples. The chain is built from TRBV4-3 and TRBJ2-5; 11 nucleotides match TRBD2. CDR3 region: CASSQGGLAAGETQYF. The DNA of the CDR3 is TGCGCCAGCAGCCAAGGGGGACTAGCGGCCGGGGAGACCCAGTACTTC.